Presented here are 19 T cell receptor beta chains from one specimen sequenced in a study of Ad26.COV2.S vaccination and SARS-CoV-2 variants. The treatment: some 20 received Ad26.COV2.S at low or high dose, single or two shots; 5 received placebo; per-sample allocation not given. The samples date from day 63 after the first vaccine or placebo injection. Clones were sequenced by immunoSEQ multiplex PCR, and TCRdb holds only the in-frame ones, with some missing. The sample contains about 420,000 clones, 88% of which appear only once. The specimen was peripheral blood, collected in a trial of Ad26.COV2.S vaccine versus placebo. The receptors stem from a person aged 18-65 years who received the Ad26.COV2.S COVID-19 vaccine or a placebo.

This chain connects TRBV6-1 to TRBJ2-1; D is possibly TRBD1 or TRBD2 (5 bases each). The CDR3 is 15 residues long. Trimming removed 3 bases at V and 3 bases at J, with 12 bases between. Germline CDR1 and CDR2: MNHNS and SASEGT. Here the CDR3 reads CASSDSGGYYNEQFF. In DNA, the CDR3 is TGTGCCAGCAGTGATAGTGGGGGATACTACAATGAGCAGTTCTTC.

A single count supports this clone. This chain uses TRBV6-5 with TRBJ1-3; D is perhaps TRBD1 (5 bases). CDR3 length equals 14 residues. CDR1 and CDR2 (germline): MNHEY, SVGAGI. Trimming removed 3 bases from V and 3 bases from J, with 9 bases in between. This chain's CDR3 is CASSYDRDGNTIYF. As DNA, the CDR3 is TGTGCCAGCAGTTATGACAGAGATGGAAACACCATATATTTT.

This chain joins TRBV3-1 (or the pseudogene TRBV3-2) and TRBJ2-7, with TRBD1 matching 10 bases. The junction had 2 bases not matched to a gene; V was cut back by 1 base and J by 2 bases. Germline values: CDR1 LGHDT, CDR2 YNNKEL (reference sequence). The CDR3 totals 15 residues. The CDR3 reads CASSQGTGGTYEQYF. The CDR3 DNA reads as TGTGCCAGCAGCCAAGGGACAGGGGGAACCTACGAGCAGTACTTC.

The chain has TRBV2 and TRBJ1-6; weak D call: TRBD1 (6 bases). This CDR3 has 14 amino acids. Trimming left V 4 bases short and J 11 bases short, with 15 bases between. Germline V gives CDR1 SNHLY, CDR2 FYNNEI. The CDR3 DNA reads as TGTGCCAGCAGTGGAGAGGTAGGGGGAACACCCCTCCACTTT. Protein sequence: CASSGEVGGTPLHF.

This rearrangement joins TRBV5-1 to TRBJ2-5; no clear D. The germline gives CDR1 SGHRS, CDR2 YFSETQ. The CDR3 consists of 14 residues. Trimming stripped 0 bases from V and 4 bases from J, with 10 bases between. CDR3 in DNA: TGCGCCAGCAGCTTGGTGAAGGATACAGAGACCCAGTACTTC. Its translation: CASSLVKDTETQYF.

V usage is TRBV4-1 and J usage is TRBJ1-5; the D is unclear. The V gene lost 2 bases and the J gene lost 5 bases, with 7 bases spanning the gap. The CDR3 length is 13 residues. Germline assignment: CDR1 MGHRA and CDR2 YSYEKL. CDR3 in amino acids: CASSQQRDQPQHF. CDR3 coding DNA: TGCGCCAGCAGCCAACAGAGGGATCAGCCCCAGCATTTT.

This rearrangement joins TRBV4-3 to TRBJ1-5; TRBD1 aligns across 7 bases. V was clipped by 4 bases and J by 1 base; unmatched bases: 10. This CDR3 is 17 amino acids long. Germline loops: CDR1 LGHNA, CDR2 YSLEER. Written as DNA, the CDR3 is TGCGCCAGCAGCCCACAATGGGACAGCCTAAGCAATCAGCCCCAGCATTTT. Translation: CASSPQWDSLSNQPQHF.

The chain employs TRBV9 and TRBJ2-3, with 9 bases matching TRBD2. CDR3 length: 17 amino acids. The trim removed 2 bases at V and 2 bases at J, leaving 9 bases unmatched. Germline V CDR1 and CDR2: SGDLS, YYNGEE. Here the CDR3 DNA reads TGTGCCAGCAGCGTTGCCGGGGCTAGCGGGGCCACAGATACGCAGTATTTT. It is translated as CASSVAGASGATDTQYF.

V is TRBV6-5 and J is TRBJ2-7, with TRBD2 as a possible D gene (5 bases). This CDR3 spans 12 amino acids. Looked up from germline, CDR1 is MNHEY and CDR2 is SVGAGI. V dropped 4 bases and J dropped 7 bases, with 11 bases sitting between them. CDR3 residues: CASSWRAGEQYF. CDR3 nucleotide sequence: TGTGCCAGCAGTTGGCGGGCTGGGGAGCAGTACTTC.

V usage is TRBV5-1 and J usage is TRBJ1-3; D call uncertain. The CDR3 length is 15 residues. In germline, CDR1 is SGHRS, CDR2 YFSETQ. V was cut by 7 bases and J by 4 bases, with 18 bases left in between. CDR3 sequence (DNA): TGCGCCAGCTCACTCAGCGGCTCCGCCGGAAACACCATATATTTT. Translated, it gives CASSLSGSAGNTIYF.

This clone was seen a handful of times. The chain uses TRBV30 and TRBJ1-1; 7 bases fit TRBD1. Germline trimming cut 1 base from V and 5 bases from J; bases unmatched to any gene: 7. The CDR3 totals 14 residues. The germline CDR1 and CDR2 sequences are GTSNPN and SVGIG (reference sequence). The CDR3 DNA reads TGTGCCTGGAGTGGACGACAGGGAGGGACTGAAGCTTTCTTT. Residues: CAWSGRQGGTEAFF. Based on the CDR3 plus reference TRBV30 and TRBJ1-1, the full variable domain is SQTIHQWPATLVQPVGSPLSLECTVEGTSNPNLYWYRQAAGRGLQLLFYSVGIGQISSEVPQNLSASRPQDRQFILSSKKLLLSDSGFYLCAWSGRQGGTEAFFGQGTRLTVV.

V gene TRBV2 combines with J gene TRBJ1-6; tentatively, D is TRBD1 (6 bases). CDR1 and CDR2 (germline): SNHLY, FYNNEI. Trimming shortened V by 2 bases and J by 8 bases, and 13 bases separated the two germline ends. This CDR3 comprises 15 residues. The CDR3: CASSERGTSDSPLHF. The CDR3, as DNA: TGTGCCAGCAGTGAAAGGGGGACCTCGGATTCACCCCTCCACTTT.

The rearrangement uses TRBV24-1 and TRBJ1-2; unclear D gene. CDR1 and CDR2 from the germline V gene are KGHDR and SFDVKD. This CDR3 spans 14 amino acids. The V gene lost 6 bases and the J gene lost 2 bases, with 12 bases spanning the gap. The CDR3 DNA reads as TGTGCCACCAGTTGGGCAGCCCTGAACTATGGCTACACCTTC. Translating gives CATSWAALNYGYTF.

CDR3 DNA: TGTGCCAGCAGCTTAAGAAGGGACTATGGCTACACCTTC. Protein product: CASSLRRDYGYTF. The rearrangement links TRBV7-9 to TRBJ1-2; D is undetermined. Trimming took off 2 bases at V and 3 bases at J, with 7 bases between the two ends. Germline-derived CDR1 and CDR2 are SEHNR and FQNEAQ (reference sequence). The CDR3 sequence is 13 residues long.

The chain couples TRBV28 to TRBJ2-5; 7 bases fit TRBD1. Trimming at V came to 1 base and at J to 1 base, leaving 6 bases not matched to a gene. The V gene's germline CDR1 is MDHEN and CDR2 SYDVKM. The CDR3 length is 16 residues. CDR3 loop: CASSLSDRVVQETQYF. CDR3 bases: TGTGCCAGCAGTTTATCAGACAGGGTGGTCCAAGAGACCCAGTACTTC. The variable domain in full, with the rest retrieved from reference TRBV28 and TRBJ2-5, is DVKVTQSSRYLVKRTGEKVFLECVQDMDHENMFWYRQDPGLGLRLIYFSYDVKMKEKGDIPEGYSVSREKKERFSLILESASTNQTSMYLCASSLSDRVVQETQYFGPGTRLLVL.

The rearrangement uses TRBV29-1 and TRBJ2-1; D is undetermined. V lost 4 bases and J 4 bases, leaving 8 bases between the germline ends. Germline CDR1 and CDR2: SQVTM and ANQGSEA. The CDR3 has 12 residues. The CDR3 spells CSVVMGYNEQFF. The CDR3, as DNA: TGCAGCGTTGTGATGGGATACAATGAGCAGTTCTTC.

The rearrangement uses TRBV28 and TRBJ1-4; D gene ambiguous. Per germline, CDR1 MDHEN and CDR2 SYDVKM. The CDR3 loop spans 15 amino acids. Trimming pared 2 bases from V and 8 bases from J, leaving 15 bases between. This chain's CDR3 is CASSLMKGSGEKLFF. CDR3 sequence (DNA): TGTGCCAGCAGTTTAATGAAGGGAAGTGGGGAAAAACTGTTTTTT.

The chain employs TRBV7-9 and TRBJ2-3; 8 nucleotides agree with TRBD1. The trim removed 5 bases at V and 2 bases at J, leaving 12 bases unmatched. The CDR3 loop spans 17 amino acids. Germline values: CDR1 SEHNR, CDR2 FQNEAQ (reference sequence). The CDR3: CASSLYSDRGVTDTQYF. In DNA, the CDR3 is TGTGCCAGCAGCCTCTACTCAGACAGGGGAGTCACAGATACGCAGTATTTT.

This chain links TRBV5-1 with TRBJ1-6; D call uncertain. The germline V and J ends were trimmed by 1 base and 5 bases, with 13 bases remaining between them. CDR1 is SGHRS and CDR2 is YFSETQ in the germline V gene. The CDR3 is made up of 16 amino acids. The CDR3 reads CASSLSLGINNSPLHF. In DNA, the CDR3 is TGCGCCAGCAGCTTGAGTCTGGGAATCAATAATTCACCCCTCCACTTT.